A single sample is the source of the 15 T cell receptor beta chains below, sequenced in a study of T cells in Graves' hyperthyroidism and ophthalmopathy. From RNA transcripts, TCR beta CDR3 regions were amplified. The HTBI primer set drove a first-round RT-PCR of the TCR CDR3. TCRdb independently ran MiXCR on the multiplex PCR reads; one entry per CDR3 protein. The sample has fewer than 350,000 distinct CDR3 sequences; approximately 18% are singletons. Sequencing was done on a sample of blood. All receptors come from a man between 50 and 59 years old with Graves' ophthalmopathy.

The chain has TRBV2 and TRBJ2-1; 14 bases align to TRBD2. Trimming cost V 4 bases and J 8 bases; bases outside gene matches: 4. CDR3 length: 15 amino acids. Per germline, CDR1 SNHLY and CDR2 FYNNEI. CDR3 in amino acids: CASSGGLAGEHEQFF. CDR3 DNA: TGTGCCAGCAGTGGGGGACTAGCGGGAGAGCATGAGCAGTTCTTC.

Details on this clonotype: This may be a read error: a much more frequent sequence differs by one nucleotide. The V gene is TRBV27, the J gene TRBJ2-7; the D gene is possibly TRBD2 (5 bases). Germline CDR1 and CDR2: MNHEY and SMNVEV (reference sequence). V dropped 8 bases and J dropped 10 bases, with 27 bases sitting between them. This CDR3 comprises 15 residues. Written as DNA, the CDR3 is TGTGCCAGCGGTCCCTCAGGCAATCGGAATACGGGACAGTACTTC. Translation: CASGPSGNRNTGQYF.

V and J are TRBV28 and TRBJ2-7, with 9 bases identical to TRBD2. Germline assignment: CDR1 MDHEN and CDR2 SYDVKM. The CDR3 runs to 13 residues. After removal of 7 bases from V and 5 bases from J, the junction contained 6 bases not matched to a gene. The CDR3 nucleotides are TGTGCCAGCACAGCGGGAGGATCCCACGAGCAGTACTTC. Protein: CASTAGGSHEQYF. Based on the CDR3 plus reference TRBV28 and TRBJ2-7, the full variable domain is DVKVTQSSRYLVKRTGEKVFLECVQDMDHENMFWYRQDPGLGLRLIYFSYDVKMKEKGDIPEGYSVSREKKERFSLILESASTNQTSMYLCASTAGGSHEQYFGPGTRLTVT.

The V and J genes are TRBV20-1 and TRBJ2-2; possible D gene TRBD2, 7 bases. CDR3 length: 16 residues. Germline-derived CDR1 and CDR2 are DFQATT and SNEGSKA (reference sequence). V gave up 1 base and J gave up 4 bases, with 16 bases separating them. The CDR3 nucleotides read TGCAGTGCTAGAGTCCGGTCGGGGGGCGCCACCGGGGAGCTGTTTTTT. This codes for CSARVRSGGATGELFF.

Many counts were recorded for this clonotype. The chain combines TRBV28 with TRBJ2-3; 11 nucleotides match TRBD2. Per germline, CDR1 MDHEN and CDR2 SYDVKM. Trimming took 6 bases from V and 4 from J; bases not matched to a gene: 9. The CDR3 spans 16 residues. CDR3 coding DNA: TGTGCCAGCAGCATACAACTAGCGGGAGTGGCAGATACGCAGTATTTT. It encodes CASSIQLAGVADTQYF.

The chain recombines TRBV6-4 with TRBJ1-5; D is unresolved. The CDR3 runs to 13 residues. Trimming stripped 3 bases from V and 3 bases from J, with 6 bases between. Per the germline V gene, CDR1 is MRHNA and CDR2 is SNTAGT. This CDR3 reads CASSERDNQPQHF. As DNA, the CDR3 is TGTGCCAGCAGTGAGCGGGACAATCAGCCCCAGCATTTT.

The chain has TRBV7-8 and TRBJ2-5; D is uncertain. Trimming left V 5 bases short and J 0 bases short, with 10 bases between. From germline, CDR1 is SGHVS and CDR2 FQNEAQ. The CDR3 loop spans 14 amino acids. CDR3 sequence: CASSIGSYQETQYF. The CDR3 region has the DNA TGTGCCAGCAGCATCGGCTCGTACCAAGAGACCCAGTACTTC.

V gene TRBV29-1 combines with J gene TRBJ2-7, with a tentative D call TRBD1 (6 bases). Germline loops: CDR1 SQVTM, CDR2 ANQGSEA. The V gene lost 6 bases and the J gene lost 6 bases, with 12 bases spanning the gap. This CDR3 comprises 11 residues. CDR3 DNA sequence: TGCAGCGTAGCACAGGGTACCGAGCAGTACTTC. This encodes CSVAQGTEQYF.

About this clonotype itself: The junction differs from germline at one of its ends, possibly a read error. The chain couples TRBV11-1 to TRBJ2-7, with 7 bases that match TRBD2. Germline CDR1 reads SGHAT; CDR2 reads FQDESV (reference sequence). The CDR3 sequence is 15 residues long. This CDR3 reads CASSLGTGGPYEQYF. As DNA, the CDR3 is TGCGCCAGCAGCTTGGGAACGGGAGGCCCCTACGAGCAGTACTTC.

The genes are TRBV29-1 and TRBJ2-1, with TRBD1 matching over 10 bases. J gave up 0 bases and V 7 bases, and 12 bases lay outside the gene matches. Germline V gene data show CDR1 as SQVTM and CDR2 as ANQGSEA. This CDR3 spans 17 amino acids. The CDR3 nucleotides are TGCAGCGCCCCGGGACAGGGGATCCCCAACTCCTACAATGAGCAGTTCTTC. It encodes CSAPGQGIPNSYNEQFF.

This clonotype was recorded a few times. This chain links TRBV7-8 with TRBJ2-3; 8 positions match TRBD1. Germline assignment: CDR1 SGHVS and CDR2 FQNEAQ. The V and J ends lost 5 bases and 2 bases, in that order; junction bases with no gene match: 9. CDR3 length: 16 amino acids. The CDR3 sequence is CASSLRQGTNTDTQYF. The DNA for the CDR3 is TGTGCCAGCAGCCTCCGACAGGGGACCAACACAGATACGCAGTATTTT.

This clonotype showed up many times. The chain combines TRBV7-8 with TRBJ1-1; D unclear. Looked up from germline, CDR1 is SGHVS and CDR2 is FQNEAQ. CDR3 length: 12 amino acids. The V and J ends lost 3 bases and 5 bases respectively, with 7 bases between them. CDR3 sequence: CASSLRLTEAFF. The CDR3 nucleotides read TGTGCCAGCAGCTTGCGTTTGACTGAAGCTTTCTTT.

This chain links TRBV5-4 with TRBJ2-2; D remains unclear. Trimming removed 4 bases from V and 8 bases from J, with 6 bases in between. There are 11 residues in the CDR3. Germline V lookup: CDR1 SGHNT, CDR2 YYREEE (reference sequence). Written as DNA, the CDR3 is TGTGCCAGCAGCGTAGGTGGGGAGCTGTTTTTT. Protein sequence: CASSVGGELFF.

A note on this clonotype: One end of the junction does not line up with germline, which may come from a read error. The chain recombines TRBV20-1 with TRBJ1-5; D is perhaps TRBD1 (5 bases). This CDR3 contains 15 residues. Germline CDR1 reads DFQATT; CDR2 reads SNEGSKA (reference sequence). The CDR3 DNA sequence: TGTAGTGCTAGATCCCAGGGAAGGAGCAATCAGCCCCAGCATTTT. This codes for CSARSQGRSNQPQHF.

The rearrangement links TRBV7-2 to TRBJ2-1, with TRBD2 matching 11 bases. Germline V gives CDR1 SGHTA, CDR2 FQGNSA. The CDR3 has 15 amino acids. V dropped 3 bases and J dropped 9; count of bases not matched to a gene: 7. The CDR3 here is CASSFTSGSGREQFF. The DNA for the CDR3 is TGTGCCAGCAGCTTCACTAGCGGGAGTGGTCGTGAGCAGTTCTTC.